The present TCR beta chain was sequenced within a study of T cell responses to AZD1222 COVID-19 vaccine. General study results and limits: There were repertoire samples only from the period after the peak T cell response. Spike-specific TCR breadth and depth rose after two AZD1222 doses.

The CDR3 runs 12 residues. V was pared by 0 bases and J by 7 bases, with 6 bases between. Germline CDR1 reads LNHNV; CDR2 reads YYDKDF (reference sequence). The sample holds one count of this clone. Its specificity is not known. Some clones are missing from TCRdb's copy, which holds only in-frame ones; the method was immunoSEQ multiplex PCR. The repertoire includes about 56,000 clones, approximately 83% of them detected once, and approximately 15% sits in the top ten. The clonotype originates from an adult in good health. This material consisted of peripheral blood, taken on day 0 of AZD1222 vaccination. This sequence joins TRBV15 and TRBJ1-2; D gene ambiguous. CDR3 sequence: CATSRDRVGYTF. Written as DNA, the CDR3 is TGTGCCACCAGCAGAGACCGGGTTGGCTACACCTTC.